The 8 T cell receptor beta chains below come from one sample, sequenced in a study of patients and donors after allogeneic stem cell transplantation. MiXCR, applied by TCRdb to the RT-PCR reads, yields one record per CDR3 protein. The profile covers 150,000 to 200,000 distinct CDR3 sequences, with about 32% appearing a single time and approximately 3.5% taken by the ten largest. The sequencing input was blood, either unsorted or a sorted T cell fraction (not recorded which). The origin of the receptors is a human donor who was either an allogeneic HSCT recipient or a stem cell or donor lymphocyte infusion donor (not recorded which). It is not recorded whose cells these are; they may come from a transplant donor.

The chain carries TRBV6-5 and TRBJ1-5, with a weak D call TRBD1 (6 bases). V was pared by 0 bases and J by 5 bases, with 11 bases between. CDR1 is MNHEY and CDR2 is SVGAGI in the germline V gene. This CDR3 contains 15 residues. The DNA of the CDR3 is TGTGCCAGCAGTTACTCGTCCAGGGGCGATCAGCCCCAGCATTTT. This translates into CASSYSSRGDQPQHF.

The rearrangement joins TRBV5-4 to TRBJ2-1; D possibly corresponds to TRBD1 (6 bases). The CDR3 runs 18 residues. From germline, CDR1 is SGHNT and CDR2 YYREEE (reference sequence). Trimming removed 4 bases from V and 0 bases from J, with 20 bases in between. The CDR3: CASSGGATIASSYNEQFF. DNA of the CDR3: TGTGCCAGCAGCGGGGGCGCCACGATAGCCAGCTCCTACAATGAGCAGTTCTTC.

This clonotype was detected many times. V usage is TRBV20-1 and J usage is TRBJ1-6; a possible D gene is TRBD1 (5 bases). Trimming left V 0 bases short and J 8 bases short, with 14 bases between. This CDR3 has 15 residues. Germline V lookup: CDR1 DFQATT, CDR2 SNEGSKA (reference sequence). The CDR3 nucleotides read TGCAGTGCTAGAGATACGCAGGGATGGGATTCACCCCTCCACTTT. Translation: CSARDTQGWDSPLHF.

Only a few counts were recorded for this clonotype. The chain joins TRBV6-2 or TRBV6-3 to TRBJ2-7, with TRBD2 as a possible D gene (5 bases). Trimming cost V 4 bases and J 3 bases, with 13 bases left between them. In germline, CDR1 is MNHEY, CDR2 SVGEGT. CDR3 length: 14 amino acids. CDR3 nucleotides: TGTGCCAGCAGTTCCTGGGCGGGCGGCTACGAGCAGTACTTC. Amino acid sequence: CASSSWAGGYEQYF.

This rearrangement joins TRBV27 to TRBJ2-1; no reliable D call. V was clipped by 0 bases and J by 0 bases, with 9 bases between them. The CDR3 has 16 residues. Germline V gene lookup returns CDR1 MNHEY and CDR2 SMNVEV (reference sequence). CDR3 sequence: CASSLSALSSYNEQFF. CDR3 sequence (DNA): TGTGCCAGCAGTTTATCGGCCTTAAGCTCCTACAATGAGCAGTTCTTC.

This clonotype appeared a few times. The V and J genes are TRBV28 and TRBJ1-1, with TRBD1 identical over 7 bases. The CDR3 runs to 16 residues. Trimming took 2 bases from V and 1 from J; bases not matched to a gene: 7. Germline lookup yields CDR1 MDHEN and CDR2 SYDVKM. Here the CDR3 reads CASSLPGTAGNTEAFF. CDR3 sequence (DNA): TGTGCCAGCAGTTTACCAGGGACAGCGGGGAACACTGAAGCTTTCTTT. Based on the CDR3 plus reference TRBV28 and TRBJ1-1, the full variable domain is DVKVTQSSRYLVKRTGEKVFLECVQDMDHENMFWYRQDPGLGLRLIYFSYDVKMKEKGDIPEGYSVSREKKERFSLILESASTNQTSMYLCASSLPGTAGNTEAFFGQGTRLTVV.

CDR3 residues: CASSLSRDEQFF. The CDR3 DNA follows: TGTGCCAGCAGTTTGAGCCGGGATGAGCAGTTCTTC. The J gene is TRBJ2-1, the V gene TRBV27; D is ambiguous. This CDR3 spans 12 amino acids. Between the trimmed V and J ends, which lost 3 bases and 8 bases, there was a span of 8 bases. Germline values: CDR1 MNHEY, CDR2 SMNVEV (reference sequence).

This clonotype turned up a few times. The rearrangement uses TRBV6-5 and TRBJ2-7, with 7 positions matching TRBD1. The junction had 4 bases not matched to a gene; V was cut back by 2 bases and J by 0 bases. CDR1 and CDR2 from the germline V gene are MNHEY and SVGAGI. This CDR3 is 15 amino acids long. CDR3 loop: CASSYGTDSSYEQYF. The CDR3 DNA reads as TGTGCCAGCAGTTACGGGACAGACAGCTCCTACGAGCAGTACTTC.